The clone carrying this T cell receptor (beta chain) has just one count. This sample is drawn from a study of T cells after somatic rescue of genetic block. CDR3 size: 11 residues. Per the germline V gene, CDR1 is DFQATT and CDR2 is SNEGSKA (reference sequence). V was trimmed by 5 bases and J by 0 bases, leaving 5 bases between them. This table comes from immunoSEQ multiplex PCR, and its TCRdb copy is limited to in-frame clones, with some not included. The sample includes approximately 58,000 clones, approximately 96% seen only once; the top ten take roughly 0.074%. The receptor was derived from a child less than two years old. This chain links TRBV20-1 with TRBJ2-7; no reliable D call. Sequenced input: peripheral blood mononuclear cells (PBMCs). The CDR3 region is CSAAPSYEQYF. In DNA form, the CDR3 reads TGCAGTGCTGCCCCCTCCTACGAGCAGTACTTC.